Below, one T cell receptor (beta chain) is given with its context. This sample is drawn from a study of blood T cell repertoires in COVID-19. About the research overall: Acute and convalescent COVID-19 samples came from the United States, Italy and Spain. PBMCs, B-cell-depleted T cells, or T cells were the source of the cDNA or gDNA that made up the material.

In the source study's methods: Amplified reference gene primers provided the basis for estimating nucleated cell counts. Measured with immunoSEQ multiplex PCR; TCRdb has only the in-frame clones, and not every one. V, J and clone size are taken as reported in that table, and D and trimming were inferred from the DNA itself. The sample holds approximately 83,000 clones, around four fifths seen once. The V end lost 5 bases, the J end lost 3 bases, and 11 bases lay between the germline ends. CDR3 length equals 13 residues. This chain uses TRBV12-3 or TRBV12-4 with TRBJ2-7; D is undetermined. This clonotype was obtained from a middle-aged man with acute or convalescent COVID-19. Sequencing was performed on peripheral blood. The CDR3 DNA follows: TGTGCCAGCAGTGACCAGGTCGTCTACGAGCAGTACTTC. Translated, it gives CASSDQVVYEQYF.